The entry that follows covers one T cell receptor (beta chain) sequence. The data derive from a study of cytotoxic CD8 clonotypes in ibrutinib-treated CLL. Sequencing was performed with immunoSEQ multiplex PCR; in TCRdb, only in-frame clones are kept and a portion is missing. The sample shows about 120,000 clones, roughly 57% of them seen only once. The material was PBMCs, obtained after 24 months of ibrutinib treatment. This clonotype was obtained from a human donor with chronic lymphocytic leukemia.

CDR3: CAWSEGDSNQPQHF. The CDR3 DNA sequence: TGTGCCTGGAGTGAAGGGGATAGCAATCAGCCCCAGCATTTT. This chain links TRBV30 with TRBJ1-5; D may be TRBD1 (5 bases). V was cut by 1 base and J by 0 bases, with 7 bases left in between. Germline V gene sequence: CDR1 GTSNPN, CDR2 SVGIG (reference sequence). CDR3 size: 14 residues.